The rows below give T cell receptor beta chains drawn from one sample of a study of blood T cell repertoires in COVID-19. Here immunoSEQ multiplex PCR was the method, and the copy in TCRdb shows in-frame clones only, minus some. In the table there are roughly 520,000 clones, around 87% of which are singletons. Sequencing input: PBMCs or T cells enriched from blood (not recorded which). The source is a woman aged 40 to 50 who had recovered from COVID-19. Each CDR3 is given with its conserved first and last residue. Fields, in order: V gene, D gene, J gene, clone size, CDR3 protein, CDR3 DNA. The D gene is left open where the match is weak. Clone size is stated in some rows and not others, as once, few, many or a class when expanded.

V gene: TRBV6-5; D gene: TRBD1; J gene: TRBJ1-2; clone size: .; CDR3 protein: CASSPGTGARYTF; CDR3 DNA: TGTGCCAGCAGTCCCGGGACAGGGGCCCGGTACACCTTC
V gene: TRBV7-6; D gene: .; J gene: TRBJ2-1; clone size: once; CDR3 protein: CASSLGLSSYNEQFF; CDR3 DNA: TGTGCCAGCAGCTTGGGCCTGAGCTCCTACAATGAGCAGTTCTTC
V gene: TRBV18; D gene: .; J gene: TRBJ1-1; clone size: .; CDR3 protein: CASSPGHANTEAFF; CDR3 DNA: TGTGCCAGCTCACCGGGACATGCGAACACTGAAGCTTTCTTT
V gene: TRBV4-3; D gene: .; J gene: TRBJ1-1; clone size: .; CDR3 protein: CASSQEARRMNTEAFF; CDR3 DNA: TGCGCCAGCAGCCAAGAGGCACGGCGGATGAACACTGAAGCTTTCTTT
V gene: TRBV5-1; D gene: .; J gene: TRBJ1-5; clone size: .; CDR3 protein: CASSLDSLDQPQHF; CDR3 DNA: TGCGCCAGCAGCTTGGACAGCCTCGATCAGCCCCAGCATTTT
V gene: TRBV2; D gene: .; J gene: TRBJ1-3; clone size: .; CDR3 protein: CASSYSKGNTIYF; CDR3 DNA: TGTGCCAGCAGTTACTCAAAGGGAAACACCATATATTTT
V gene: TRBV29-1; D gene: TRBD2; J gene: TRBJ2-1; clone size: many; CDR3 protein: CGGGSGEGGEQFF; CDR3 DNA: TGCGGAGGGGGTAGCGGGGAGGGTGGTGAGCAGTTCTTC
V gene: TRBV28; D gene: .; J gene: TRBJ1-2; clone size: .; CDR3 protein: CASSLLQGPQTLIHYGYTF; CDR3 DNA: TGTGCCAGCAGTTTACTTCAGGGGCCGCAGACACTCATACACTATGGCTACACCTTC
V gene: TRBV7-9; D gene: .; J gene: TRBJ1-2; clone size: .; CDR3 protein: CASSFPEYGYTF; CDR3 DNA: TGTGCCAGCAGCTTCCCGGAGTATGGCTACACCTTC
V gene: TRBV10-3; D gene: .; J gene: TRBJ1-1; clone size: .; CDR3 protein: CAISESGWGGENTEAFF; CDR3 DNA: TGTGCCATCAGTGAGTCCGGGTGGGGGGGCGAAAACACTGAAGCTTTCTTT
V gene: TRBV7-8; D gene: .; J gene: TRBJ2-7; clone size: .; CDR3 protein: CASSLLRVRPYEQYF; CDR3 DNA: TGTGCCAGCAGCCTCCTGAGGGTACGTCCCTACGAGCAGTACTTC
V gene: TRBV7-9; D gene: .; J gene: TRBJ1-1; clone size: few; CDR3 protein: CASSFDVRRTEAFF; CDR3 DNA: TGTGCCAGCAGCTTTGATGTCAGGAGGACTGAAGCTTTCTTT
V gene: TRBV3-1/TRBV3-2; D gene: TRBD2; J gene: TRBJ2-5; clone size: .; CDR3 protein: CASSHDSGALETQYF; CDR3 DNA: TGTGCCAGCAGCCATGATAGCGGGGCACTAGAGACCCAGTACTTC
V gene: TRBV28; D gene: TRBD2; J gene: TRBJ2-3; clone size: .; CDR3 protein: CASSSRTSGDTQYF; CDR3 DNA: TGTGCCAGCAGTTCCCGGACTAGCGGAGATACGCAGTATTTT
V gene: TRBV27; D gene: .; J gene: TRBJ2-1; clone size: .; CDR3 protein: CASSLSEVQGRGSYNEQFF; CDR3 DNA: TGTGCCAGCAGTTTATCGGAAGTCCAGGGGAGGGGTTCCTACAATGAGCAGTTCTTC
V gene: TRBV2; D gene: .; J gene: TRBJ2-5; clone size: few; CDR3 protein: CASIERRGHQETQYF; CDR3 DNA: TGTGCCAGCATCGAACGGAGGGGGCACCAAGAGACCCAGTACTTC
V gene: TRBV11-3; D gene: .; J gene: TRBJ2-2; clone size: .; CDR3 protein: CASAHGGAPGELFF; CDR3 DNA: TGTGCCAGCGCACATGGAGGGGCCCCCGGGGAGCTGTTTTTT
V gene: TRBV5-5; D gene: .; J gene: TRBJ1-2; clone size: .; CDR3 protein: CASSTVAGVNYGYTF; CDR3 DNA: TGTGCCAGCAGCACAGTAGCGGGGGTCAACTATGGCTACACCTTC
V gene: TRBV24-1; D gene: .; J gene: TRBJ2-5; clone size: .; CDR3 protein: CATSDSRTQETQYF; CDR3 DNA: TGTGCCACCAGTGACAGTAGGACACAAGAGACCCAGTACTTC
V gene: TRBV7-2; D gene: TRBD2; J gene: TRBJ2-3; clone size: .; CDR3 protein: CASRGAGVRTDTQYF; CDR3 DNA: TGTGCCAGCAGAGGGGCGGGAGTTCGCACAGATACGCAGTATTTT
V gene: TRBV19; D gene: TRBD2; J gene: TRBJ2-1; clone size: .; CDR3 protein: CASRLSGLARDEQFF; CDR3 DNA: TGTGCCAGTAGACTCTCGGGACTAGCAAGGGATGAGCAGTTCTTC
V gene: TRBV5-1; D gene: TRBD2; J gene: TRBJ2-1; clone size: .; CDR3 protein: CASSLGAGTYNEQFF; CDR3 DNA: TGCGCCAGCAGCTTGGGAGCGGGAACCTACAATGAGCAGTTCTTC
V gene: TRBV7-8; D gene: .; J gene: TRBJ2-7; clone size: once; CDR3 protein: CASTTSDEQYF; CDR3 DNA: TGTGCCAGCACCACATCCGACGAGCAGTACTTC
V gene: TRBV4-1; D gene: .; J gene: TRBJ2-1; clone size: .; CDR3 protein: CASSQDRDEQFF; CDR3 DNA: TGCGCCAGCAGCCAAGATCGAGATGAGCAGTTCTTC
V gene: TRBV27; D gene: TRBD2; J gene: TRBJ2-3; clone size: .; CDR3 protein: CASSLLPTSGTTDTQYF; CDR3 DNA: TGTGCCAGCAGTCTACTTCCGACTAGCGGGACGACAGATACGCAGTATTTT
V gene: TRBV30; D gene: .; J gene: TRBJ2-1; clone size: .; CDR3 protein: CAWSAQFNEQFF; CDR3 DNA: TGTGCCTGGAGTGCCCAATTCAATGAGCAGTTCTTC
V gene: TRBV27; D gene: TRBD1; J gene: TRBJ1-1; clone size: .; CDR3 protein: CASSTRDRVGSTEAFF; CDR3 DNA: TGTGCCAGCAGTACCCGGGACAGGGTGGGGAGCACTGAAGCTTTCTTT
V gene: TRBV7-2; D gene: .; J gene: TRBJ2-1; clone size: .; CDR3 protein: CASSLNSGRWDEQFF; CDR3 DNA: TGTGCCAGCAGCTTGAACTCCGGGAGATGGGATGAGCAGTTCTTC
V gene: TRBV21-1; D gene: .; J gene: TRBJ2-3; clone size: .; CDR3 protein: CASSKAGGTTDTQYF; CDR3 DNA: TGTGCCAGCAGCAAAGCGGGAGGGACCACAGATACGCAGTATTTT
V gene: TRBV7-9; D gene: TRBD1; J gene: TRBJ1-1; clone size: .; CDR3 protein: CASSPRDRVSSAFF; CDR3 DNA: TGTGCCAGCAGTCCCCGGGACAGGGTCTCGTCAGCTTTCTTT
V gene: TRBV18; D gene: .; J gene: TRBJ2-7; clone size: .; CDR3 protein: CASSRSNDEQYF; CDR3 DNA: TGTGCCAGCTCACGGTCTAACGACGAGCAGTACTTC
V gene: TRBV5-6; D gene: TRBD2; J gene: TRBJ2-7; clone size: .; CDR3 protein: CASSPWREGSWEQYF; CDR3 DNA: TGTGCCAGCAGCCCCTGGCGGGAGGGCTCCTGGGAGCAGTACTTC
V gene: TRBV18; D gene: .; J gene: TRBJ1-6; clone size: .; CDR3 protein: CASSPQSSYNSPLHF; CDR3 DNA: TGTGCCAGCTCACCACAGAGCTCCTATAATTCACCCCTCCACTTT
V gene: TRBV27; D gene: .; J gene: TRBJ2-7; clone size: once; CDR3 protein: CASSSSKDSSYEQYF; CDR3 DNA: TGTGCCAGCAGTTCCTCGAAGGACAGTTCCTACGAGCAGTACTTC
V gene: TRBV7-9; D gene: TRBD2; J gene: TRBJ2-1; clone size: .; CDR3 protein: CASSLGSAGVFGEQFF; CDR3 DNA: TGTGCCAGCAGCTTAGGTTCTGCGGGAGTGTTTGGTGAGCAGTTCTTC
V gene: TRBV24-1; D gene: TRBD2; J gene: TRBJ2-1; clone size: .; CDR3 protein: CATSDEAGSFYNEQFF; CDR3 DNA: TGTGCCACCAGTGATGAAGCGGGATCCTTCTACAATGAGCAGTTCTTC
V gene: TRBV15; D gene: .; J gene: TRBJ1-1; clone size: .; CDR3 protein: CATSRVRGTEAFF; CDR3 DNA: TGTGCCACCAGCAGAGTAAGGGGGACTGAAGCTTTCTTT
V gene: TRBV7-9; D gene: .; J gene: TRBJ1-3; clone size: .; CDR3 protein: CASSLSGAGNTIYF; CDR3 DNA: TGTGCCAGCAGCTTAAGCGGGGCTGGAAACACCATATATTTT
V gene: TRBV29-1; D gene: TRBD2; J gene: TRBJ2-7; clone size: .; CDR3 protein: CSVASPGLAVYEQYF; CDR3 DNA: TGCAGCGTTGCCTCACCGGGACTAGCGGTCTACGAGCAGTACTTC
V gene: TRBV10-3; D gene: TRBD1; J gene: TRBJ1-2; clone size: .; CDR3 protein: CAISDRTGAGYGYTF; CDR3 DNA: TGTGCCATCAGTGATCGGACAGGGGCAGGCTATGGCTACACCTTC
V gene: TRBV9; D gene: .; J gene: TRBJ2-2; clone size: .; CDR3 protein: CASSVDLVGGSTGELFF; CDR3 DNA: TGTGCCAGCAGCGTAGACCTGGTGGGAGGAAGCACCGGGGAGCTGTTTTTT
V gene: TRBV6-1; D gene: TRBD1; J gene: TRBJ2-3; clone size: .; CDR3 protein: CASSERRQGGDTQYF; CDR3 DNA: TGTGCCAGCAGTGAAAGGAGACAGGGTGGAGATACGCAGTATTTT
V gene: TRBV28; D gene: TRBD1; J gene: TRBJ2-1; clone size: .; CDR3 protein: CASSSRDREQFF; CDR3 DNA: TGTGCCAGCAGTTCAAGGGACAGGGAGCAGTTCTTC
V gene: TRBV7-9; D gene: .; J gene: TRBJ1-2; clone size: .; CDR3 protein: CASSLSDSYGYTF; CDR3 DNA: TGTGCCAGCAGCTTAAGCGACAGCTATGGCTACACCTTC
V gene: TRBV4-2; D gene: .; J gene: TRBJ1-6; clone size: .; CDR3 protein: CASSQEGSSYNSPLHF; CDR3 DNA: TGTGCCAGCAGCCAAGAGGGCAGCTCCTATAATTCACCCCTCCACTTT
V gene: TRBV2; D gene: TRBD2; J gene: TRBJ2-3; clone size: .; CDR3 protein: CAVSGTSGTSDTQYF; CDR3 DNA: TGTGCAGTCTCCGGGACTAGCGGGACTTCAGATACGCAGTATTTT
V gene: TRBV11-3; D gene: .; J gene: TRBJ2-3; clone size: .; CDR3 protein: CASSSAGGGARPDTQYF; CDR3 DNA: TGTGCCAGCAGCTCCGCCGGTGGCGGGGCACGTCCAGATACGCAGTATTTT
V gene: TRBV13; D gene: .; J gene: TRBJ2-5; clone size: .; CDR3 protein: CASSFSLGGGTPFGETQYF; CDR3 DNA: TGTGCCAGCAGCTTTAGCTTAGGTGGAGGGACCCCTTTTGGTGAGACCCAGTACTTC
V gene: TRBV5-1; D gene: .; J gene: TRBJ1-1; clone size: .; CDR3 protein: CASSLDRVVEAFF; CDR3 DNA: TGCGCCAGCAGCTTGGACAGGGTCGTAGAAGCTTTCTTT
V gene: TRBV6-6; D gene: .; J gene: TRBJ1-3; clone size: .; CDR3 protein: CASSGQEDTIYF; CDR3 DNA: TGTGCCAGCAGTGGGCAAGAAGACACCATATATTTT
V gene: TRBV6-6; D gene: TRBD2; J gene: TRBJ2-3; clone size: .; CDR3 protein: CASSYRLAGVDTQYF; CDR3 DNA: TGTGCCAGCAGTTACCGACTAGCGGGAGTGGATACGCAGTATTTT
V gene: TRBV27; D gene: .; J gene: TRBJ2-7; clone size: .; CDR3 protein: CASSLVQAREQYF; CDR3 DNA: TGTGCCAGCAGTTTAGTCCAGGCCCGCGAGCAGTACTTC
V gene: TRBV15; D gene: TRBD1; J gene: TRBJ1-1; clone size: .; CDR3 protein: CATSRDRDRGAFF; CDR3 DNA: TGTGCCACCAGCAGGGACCGGGACAGGGGTGCTTTCTTT
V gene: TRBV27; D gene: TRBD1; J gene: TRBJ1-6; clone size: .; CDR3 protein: CASSFTGEPLHF; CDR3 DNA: TGTGCCAGCAGTTTTACAGGGGAACCCCTCCACTTT
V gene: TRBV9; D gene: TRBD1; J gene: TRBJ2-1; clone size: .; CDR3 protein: CASSVAGTDSNEQFF; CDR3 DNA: TGTGCCAGCAGCGTTGCCGGGACAGATTCCAATGAGCAGTTCTTC